This passage covers 19 T cell receptor beta chains from one sample sequenced in a study of CD8+ T cells in alopecia areata. The sequencing template was cDNA reverse transcribed from extracted RNA. Profiling relied on immunoSEQ multiplex PCR, and the TCRdb table lists in-frame clones only, not all of them. The sample holds 55,000 to 65,000 clones, roughly 47% seen once. What was sequenced was NKG2D-low CD8+ T cells sorted from blood. The receptor set was obtained from a human donor with alopecia areata.

The V and J genes are TRBV5-1 and TRBJ2-7, with D perhaps assigned TRBD1 or TRBD2 (5 bases each). Germline CDR1 reads SGHRS; CDR2 reads YFSETQ. V lost 4 bases, J lost 2 bases, and 10 bases lay in between. The CDR3 is 13 residues long. CDR3 nucleotide sequence: TGCGCCAGCAGCATGGGGACGACCTACGAGCAGTACTTC. It encodes CASSMGTTYEQYF.

A few counts support this clone. This chain links TRBV21-1 with TRBJ1-4; the D call in the table, TRBD1, was not verified against the DNA. TRBV21-1 is a recognized pseudogene. The CDR3 contains 16 residues. The CDR3 sequence: CASSKDRGSKVGKLFF. CDR3 sequence (DNA): TGTGCCAGCAGCAAAGACAGGGGCTCGAAAGTGGGGAAACTGTTTTTT.

J is TRBJ1-1 and V is TRBV11-2; D is possibly TRBD1 (6 bases). V was pared by 2 bases and J by 7 bases, with 14 bases between. Germline CDR1 and CDR2: SGHAT and FQNNGV. CDR3 length: 14 amino acids. The CDR3 is CASSLRYGGGEAFF. CDR3 sequence (DNA): TGTGCCAGCAGCTTACGGTACGGAGGGGGTGAAGCTTTCTTT.

The chain combines TRBV7-9 with TRBJ2-1; 12 bases are a match to TRBD2. CDR3 length: 15 amino acids. Germline trimming cut 7 bases from V and 6 bases from J; bases unmatched to any gene: 7. Germline V gene sequence: CDR1 SEHNR, CDR2 FQNEAQ (reference sequence). The CDR3 spells CASNRLAGERNEQFF. Written as DNA, the CDR3 is TGTGCCAGCAACAGACTAGCGGGAGAACGCAATGAGCAGTTCTTC. Full variable domain (missing parts from reference TRBV7-9 and TRBJ2-1): DTGVSQNPRHKITKRGQNVTFRCDPISEHNRLYWYRQTLGQGPEFLTYFQNEAQLEKSRLLSDRFSAERPKGSFSTLEIQRTEQGDSAMYLCASNRLAGERNEQFFGPGTRLTVL.

The chain couples TRBV29-1 to TRBJ1-2; the D is unclear. The CDR3 loop spans 13 amino acids. V was shortened by 3 bases and J by 0 bases, with 8 bases between the two germline ends. CDR1 is SQVTM, CDR2 ANQGSEA, per germline. CDR3 bases: TGCAGCGTTGATTGGGGTACTAACTATGGCTACACCTTC. Its protein is CSVDWGTNYGYTF. The entire variable domain, with the rest obtained from reference TRBV29-1 and TRBJ1-2, is as follows: SAVISQKPSRDICQRGTSLTIQCQVDSQVTMMFWYRQQPGQSLTLIATANQGSEATYESGFVIDKFPISRPNLTFSTLTVSNMSPEDSSIYLCSVDWGTNYGYTFGSGTRLTVV.

This CDR3 is CASKIHSGRSPPYEQYF. Here the CDR3 DNA reads TGTGCCAGCAAGATACATAGCGGGAGGTCTCCTCCCTACGAGCAGTACTTC. The V gene is TRBV28, the J gene TRBJ2-7; 10 bases agree with TRBD2. V trimming: 7 bases; J trimming: 2 bases; junction bases outside the gene matches: 14. The CDR3 totals 17 residues. Germline CDR1 MDHEN, CDR2 SYDVKM.

The chain employs TRBV2 and TRBJ2-7; D call uncertain. CDR1 is SNHLY, CDR2 FYNNEI, per germline. V was clipped by 6 bases and J by 5 bases, with 5 bases between them. This CDR3 spans 10 amino acids. DNA of the CDR3: TGTGCCAGCAGGCGGAACGAGCAGTACTTC. Its translation is CASRRNEQYF.

The chain uses TRBV2 and TRBJ2-2, with 8 bases fitting TRBD1. The CDR3 runs 14 residues. The germline gives CDR1 SNHLY, CDR2 FYNNEI. The V gene end was trimmed by 7 bases and the J gene end by 5 bases; junction bases not matched to a gene: 6. The CDR3 protein is CASTGGAGTGELFF. For the CDR3, the DNA is TGTGCCAGCACAGGGGGCGCCGGGACCGGGGAGCTGTTTTTT.

This clone was picked up a small number of times. The genes are TRBV14 and TRBJ2-1, with D unresolved. The germline V and J ends were trimmed by 4 bases and 7 bases, with 14 bases remaining between them. The CDR3 length is 14 residues. Germline CDR1 reads SGHDN; CDR2 reads FVKESK. DNA for the CDR3: TGTGCCAGCAGCCTAAGAGCCAGTGGAAATGAGCAGTTCTTC. It specifies CASSLRASGNEQFF.

CDR3 sequence reads: CASSSQLTKGNQPQHF. The CDR3 bases are TGTGCCAGCAGCTCCCAACTTACAAAGGGCAATCAGCCCCAGCATTTT. The rearrangement joins TRBV7-9 to TRBJ1-5; no clear D. The V gene lost 4 bases and the J gene lost 2 bases, with 15 bases spanning the gap. Looked up from germline, CDR1 is SEHNR and CDR2 is FQNEAQ (reference sequence). The CDR3 length is 16 residues.

This sequence joins TRBV29-1 and TRBJ1-2, with D unresolved. Germline V lookup: CDR1 SQVTM, CDR2 ANQGSEA. This CDR3 region has 14 residues. V lost 0 bases and J 7 bases, leaving 15 bases between the germline ends. The CDR3 spells CSVEDSLDLGGYTF. The CDR3 bases are TGCAGCGTTGAAGATTCCCTGGACCTGGGTGGCTACACCTTC.

V usage is TRBV19 and J usage is TRBJ2-3, with 9 bases identical to TRBD2. This CDR3 region has 15 residues. Per the germline V gene, CDR1 is LNHDA and CDR2 is SQIVND (reference sequence). V trimming: 3 bases; J trimming: 4 bases; junction bases outside the gene matches: 5. The CDR3 loop is CASSIGTSFADTQYF. For the CDR3, the DNA is TGTGCCAGTAGTATCGGGACTAGCTTCGCAGATACGCAGTATTTT.

This chain connects TRBV29-1 to TRBJ2-1, with a possible D match to TRBD2 (6 bases). Trimming cost V 7 bases and J 2 bases, with 18 bases left between them. The CDR3 runs to 15 residues. Germline CDR1 reads SQVTM; CDR2 reads ANQGSEA. The CDR3 DNA reads as TGCAGCGGGGGGGACCCGTCGCAAACCTACAATGAGCAGTTCTTC. Translating gives CSGGDPSQTYNEQFF.

This sequence joins TRBV5-6 and TRBJ2-3, with D possibly being TRBD1 (6 bases). Per the germline V gene, CDR1 is SGHDT and CDR2 is YYEEEE. The CDR3 sequence is 15 residues long. With 1 base removed from V and 2 bases from J, the gap between germline ends came to 11 bases. In DNA form, the CDR3 reads TGTGCCAGCAGCTTGTTTCAGGGGCTCACAGATACGCAGTATTTT. Encoded protein: CASSLFQGLTDTQYF.

The V gene is TRBV9, the J gene TRBJ2-7; TRBD2 matches at 11 bases. The CDR3 extends over 15 amino acids. The germline V gene has CDR1 SGDLS and CDR2 YYNGEE. J was trimmed by 2 bases and V by 2 bases; bases with no gene match: 3. CDR3 nucleotides: TGTGCCAGCAGCGTGGGGACTAGCGGAACCTACGAGCAGTACTTC. Protein product: CASSVGTSGTYEQYF.

In nucleotides, the CDR3 is TGTGCCAGCAGTCCGGGACCCTCTGGAAACACCATATATTTT. Amino acids: CASSPGPSGNTIYF. This rearrangement joins TRBV7-2 to TRBJ1-3; TRBD1 is a possible D gene (5 bases). The CDR3 spans 14 residues. Germline CDR1 SGHTA, CDR2 FQGNSA. Trimming shortened V by 6 bases and J by 0 bases, and 9 bases separated the two germline ends.

The rearrangement links TRBV6-1 to TRBJ2-3; 10 positions match TRBD2. The length of the CDR3 is 17 residues. The V gene's germline CDR1 is MNHNS and CDR2 SASEGT. V shed 1 base and J 4 bases; nucleotides not matched to a gene: 8. CDR3 sequence: CASSEVQGSGGADTQYF. In DNA form, the CDR3 reads TGTGCCAGCAGTGAAGTCCAGGGGAGCGGGGGGGCAGATACGCAGTATTTT.

This chain uses TRBV4-3 with TRBJ2-7, with D perhaps TRBD2 (6 bases). The CDR3 has 15 residues. V lost 0 bases to trimming and J lost 2 bases, with 11 bases between them. Germline CDR1 is LGHNA and CDR2 is YSLEER. For the CDR3, the DNA is TGCGCCAGCAGCCAAGATCCGGGAGACCCCTACGAGCAGTACTTC. Translation gives CASSQDPGDPYEQYF.

The sample holds a few counts of this clone. DNA for the CDR3: TGTGCCAGCAGTCATCAGGGTTACGAGCAGTACTTC. It encodes CASSHQGYEQYF. V gene TRBV21-1 combines with J gene TRBJ2-7; TRBD1 reflects the table's D call only, with no check against the DNA. TRBV21-1 represents a pseudogene. The CDR3 consists of 12 residues.